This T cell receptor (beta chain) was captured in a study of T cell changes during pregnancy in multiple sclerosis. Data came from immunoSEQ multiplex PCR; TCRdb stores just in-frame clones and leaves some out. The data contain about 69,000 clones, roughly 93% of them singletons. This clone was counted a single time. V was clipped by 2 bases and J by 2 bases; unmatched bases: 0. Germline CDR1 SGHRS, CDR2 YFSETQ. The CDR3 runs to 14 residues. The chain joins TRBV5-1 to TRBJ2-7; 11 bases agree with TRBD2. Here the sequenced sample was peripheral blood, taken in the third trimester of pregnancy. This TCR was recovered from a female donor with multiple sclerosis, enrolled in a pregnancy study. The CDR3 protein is CASSFSGGAYEQYF. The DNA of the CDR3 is TGCGCCAGCAGCTTTAGCGGGGGGGCCTACGAGCAGTACTTC.